Sequencing of this T cell receptor (beta chain) was carried out in a study of T cell responses to AZD1222 COVID-19 vaccine. Whole-study results and caveats: Only a handful of people who got AZD1222 tested seropositive at baseline. A rise in Spike-specific TCR breadth and depth followed two AZD1222 doses. There were repertoire samples only from the period after the peak T cell response.

The germline V gene encodes CDR1 MNHEY and CDR2 SVGEGT. CDR3 length equals 15 residues. V lost 4 bases and J lost 9, with 16 bases in between. On this clone: Its cognate antigen is unknown.

Sequenced by immunoSEQ multiplex PCR; TCRdb stores in-frame clones only, minus some. The table lists approximately 150,000 clones, about 82% of them singletons, with approximately 4.7% in the top ten. The chain links TRBV6-2 or TRBV6-3 to TRBJ1-6; D remains unclear. The receptor's source is an adult who received the AZD1222 COVID-19 vaccine. Sequencing used peripheral blood, obtained 28 days after the second AZD1222 dose. CDR3 sequence reads: CASSLSRVGLSPLHF. The CDR3 bases are TGTGCCAGCAGTTTATCGCGCGTTGGCCTTTCACCCCTCCACTTT.